Listed here are 2 T cell receptor beta chains from one sample, sequenced in a study of cytomegalovirus exposure and HLA in healthy donors. This PCR relied on a set of 60 Vbeta primers and 13 Jbeta primers. Clones were sequenced by immunoSEQ multiplex PCR, and TCRdb holds only the in-frame ones, with some missing. The sample contains about 130,000 clones, 76% of which appear only once. Sample: PBMCs. The receptors originated from a man aged 40-49 years in good health and CMV-seronegative.

Here the CDR3 reads CASSPRVAGSYEQYF. The CDR3 DNA reads as TGTGCCAGCTCACCCAGAGTAGCGGGGAGCTACGAGCAGTACTTC. This chain uses TRBV18 with TRBJ2-7; 8 bases match TRBD2. The J segment lost 3 bases and the V segment lost 3 bases, leaving 7 bases of the junction unmatched. The CDR3 length is 15 residues. CDR1 and CDR2 (germline): KGHSH, LQKENI.

This chain links TRBV4-2 with TRBJ2-3; 11 bases fit TRBD2. This CDR3 is built from 19 residues. Germline values: CDR1 LGHNA, CDR2 YNFKEQ. V lost 0 bases and J lost 2; bases outside the gene matches: 10. Written as DNA, the CDR3 is TGTGCCAGCAGCCAAGAGAAACTAGCGGGAGCGCGGCTCACAGATACGCAGTATTTT. The encoded protein is CASSQEKLAGARLTDTQYF.